Listed below are T cell receptor beta chains from one sample, sequenced in a study of OX40 agonist ivuxolimab in advanced cancers. Repertoires were generated with immunoSEQ multiplex PCR, while TCRdb's copy carries only in-frame clones and drops some. The table lists some 82,000 clones, about 90% of them singletons. The input for sequencing was CD4+ or CD8+ T cells sorted from blood, taken in a trial of the OX40 agonist ivuxolimab. The receptors were gathered from an adult with an advanced solid tumor such as melanoma, head and neck, liver or kidney cancer. Both conserved end residues are part of each CDR3. A D gene is named only where the DNA matches it firmly. Only some rows state a clone size, as once, few, many or a class for expanded clones.

cdr3_aa: CASSLGLQETQYF
cdr3_nt: TGTGCCAGCAGCTTAGGTCTGCAAGAGACCCAGTACTTC
d_call: -
j_call: TRBJ2-5
clone_size: -
v_call: TRBV7-3

cdr3_aa: CAWGRGSGTNEQFF
cdr3_nt: TGTGCCTGGGGTCGCGGGAGCGGCACCAATGAGCAGTTCTTC
d_call: TRBD2
j_call: TRBJ2-1
clone_size: -
v_call: TRBV30

cdr3_aa: CASRTYPEAYEQFF
cdr3_nt: TGCGCCAGCAGGACCTACCCGGAAGCCTATGAGCAGTTCTTC
d_call: -
j_call: TRBJ2-1
clone_size: -
v_call: TRBV10-2

cdr3_aa: CASSQDSSFNEKLFF
cdr3_nt: TGCGCCAGCAGCCAAGATTCCTCCTTTAATGAAAAACTGTTTTTT
d_call: -
j_call: TRBJ1-4
clone_size: -
v_call: TRBV4-3

cdr3_aa: CASSALAGAGELFF
cdr3_nt: TGTGCCAGCAGCGCCCTAGCGGGAGCCGGGGAGCTGTTTTTT
d_call: TRBD2
j_call: TRBJ2-2
clone_size: -
v_call: TRBV2

cdr3_aa: CASSQGQLNYGYTF
cdr3_nt: TGTGCCAGCAGCCAAGGCCAGCTAAACTATGGCTACACCTTC
d_call: -
j_call: TRBJ1-2
clone_size: -
v_call: TRBV6-6

cdr3_aa: CASSLSGSAGELFF
cdr3_nt: TGCGCCAGCAGCTTAAGCGGGAGCGCCGGGGAGCTGTTTTTT
d_call: TRBD2
j_call: TRBJ2-2
clone_size: -
v_call: TRBV5-1

cdr3_aa: CASSRAGAGTQYF
cdr3_nt: TGTGCCAGCAGCAGAGCGGGGGCCGGGACCCAGTACTTC
d_call: TRBD2
j_call: TRBJ2-5
clone_size: -
v_call: TRBV6-5

cdr3_aa: CASSPRTGSYEQYF
cdr3_nt: TGTGCCAGCAGCCCCCGGACAGGTTCCTACGAGCAGTACTTC
d_call: TRBD1
j_call: TRBJ2-7
clone_size: -
v_call: TRBV7-9

cdr3_aa: CSALGRGPEAFF
cdr3_nt: TGCAGCGCCCTCGGGAGGGGCCCTGAAGCTTTCTTT
d_call: -
j_call: TRBJ1-1
clone_size: once
v_call: TRBV29-1

cdr3_aa: CSGVTSYEQYF
cdr3_nt: TGCAGTGGGGTGACTAGCTACGAGCAGTACTTC
d_call: -
j_call: TRBJ2-7
clone_size: -
v_call: TRBV20-1

cdr3_aa: CASSLEGETQYF
cdr3_nt: TGTGCCAGCAGTCTTGAAGGGGAGACCCAGTACTTC
d_call: -
j_call: TRBJ2-5
clone_size: -
v_call: TRBV28

cdr3_aa: CASSQRDRAERTYEQYF
cdr3_nt: TGCGCCAGCAGTCAACGCGACAGGGCAGAAAGGACCTACGAGCAGTACTTC
d_call: TRBD1
j_call: TRBJ2-7
clone_size: -
v_call: TRBV23-1

cdr3_aa: CATSRGVQGTQYF
cdr3_nt: TGTGCCACCAGCAGAGGCGTACAGGGGACGCAGTATTTT
d_call: TRBD1
j_call: TRBJ2-3
clone_size: -
v_call: TRBV15

cdr3_aa: CASSPTGSGNEPKLFF
cdr3_nt: TGTGCCAGCTCACCGACAGGTTCGGGGAACGAGCCGAAACTGTTTTTT
d_call: -
j_call: TRBJ1-4
clone_size: -
v_call: TRBV18

cdr3_aa: CASSLSGGGYEQYF
cdr3_nt: TGTGCCAGCAGCTTGTCGGGGGGAGGATACGAGCAGTACTTC
d_call: TRBD2
j_call: TRBJ2-7
clone_size: -
v_call: TRBV5-4

cdr3_aa: CSARWETSTDTQYF
cdr3_nt: TGCAGCGCAAGGTGGGAAACTAGCACAGATACGCAGTATTTT
d_call: -
j_call: TRBJ2-3
clone_size: -
v_call: TRBV29-1

cdr3_aa: CASSLGGGKGVQFF
cdr3_nt: TGTGCCAGCAGCTTAGGAGGGGGAAAGGGAGTGCAGTTCTTC
d_call: -
j_call: TRBJ2-1
clone_size: -
v_call: TRBV7-2

cdr3_aa: CASSLSSGQGETQYF
cdr3_nt: TGCGCCAGCAGCTTGTCCTCCGGACAGGGAGAGACCCAGTACTTC
d_call: TRBD1
j_call: TRBJ2-5
clone_size: -
v_call: TRBV5-1

cdr3_aa: CASSFLGADEQYF
cdr3_nt: TGTGCCAGCAGCTTCCTTGGAGCCGACGAGCAGTACTTC
d_call: -
j_call: TRBJ2-7
clone_size: -
v_call: TRBV5-4

cdr3_aa: CAMGDSKYNEQFF
cdr3_nt: TGTGCCATGGGGGACAGCAAATACAATGAGCAGTTCTTC
d_call: TRBD1
j_call: TRBJ2-1
clone_size: -
v_call: TRBV10-3

cdr3_aa: CASSPRGAFVSPLHF
cdr3_nt: TGTGCCAGCAGCCCCCGGGGGGCATTCGTTTCACCCCTCCACTTT
d_call: -
j_call: TRBJ1-6
clone_size: -
v_call: TRBV25-1

cdr3_aa: CASSASSATNEKLFF
cdr3_nt: TGTGCCAGCAGCGCGTCTTCGGCAACTAATGAAAAACTGTTTTTT
d_call: -
j_call: TRBJ1-4
clone_size: -
v_call: TRBV7-2

cdr3_aa: CAISEGDGTDTQYF
cdr3_nt: TGTGCCATCAGTGAGGGGGACGGCACAGATACGCAGTATTTT
d_call: -
j_call: TRBJ2-3
clone_size: -
v_call: TRBV10-3

cdr3_aa: CASSLRTDTGELFF
cdr3_nt: TGTGCCAGCAGTCTTCGGACCGACACCGGGGAGCTGTTTTTT
d_call: -
j_call: TRBJ2-2
clone_size: once
v_call: TRBV6-4

cdr3_aa: CASRERGRGQETQYF
cdr3_nt: TGTGCCAGTAGGGAGAGAGGTAGGGGGCAAGAGACCCAGTACTTC
d_call: -
j_call: TRBJ2-5
clone_size: -
v_call: TRBV19

cdr3_aa: CASKRPSIYSYEQYF
cdr3_nt: TGTGCCAGCAAAAGGCCGTCTATTTACTCCTACGAGCAGTACTTC
d_call: -
j_call: TRBJ2-7
clone_size: -
v_call: TRBV28

cdr3_aa: CAISVSREETQYF
cdr3_nt: TGTGCCATCAGTGTATCTCGGGAAGAGACCCAGTACTTC
d_call: -
j_call: TRBJ2-5
clone_size: -
v_call: TRBV10-3

cdr3_aa: CASSYSRETQYF
cdr3_nt: TGCGCCAGCAGCTATAGCAGGGAGACCCAGTACTTC
d_call: -
j_call: TRBJ2-5
clone_size: -
v_call: TRBV5-1

cdr3_aa: CASSQDRWGGEDTQYF
cdr3_nt: TGTGCCAGCAGCCAAGATAGGTGGGGGGGAGAGGATACGCAGTATTTT
d_call: TRBD2
j_call: TRBJ2-3
clone_size: -
v_call: TRBV4-2

cdr3_aa: CAWSVGTGWETQYF
cdr3_nt: TGTGCCTGGAGTGTAGGGACGGGGTGGGAGACCCAGTACTTC
d_call: -
j_call: TRBJ2-5
clone_size: -
v_call: TRBV30

cdr3_aa: CASRRGLRDTEAFF
cdr3_nt: TGTGCCAGCAGAAGGGGACTTAGGGACACTGAAGCTTTCTTT
d_call: -
j_call: TRBJ1-1
clone_size: -
v_call: TRBV27

cdr3_aa: CASSPSLAGGYNEQFF
cdr3_nt: TGTGCCAGCAGCCCCAGTCTAGCGGGAGGGTACAATGAGCAGTTCTTC
d_call: TRBD2
j_call: TRBJ2-1
clone_size: -
v_call: TRBV11-2

cdr3_aa: CASSQAHNEQFF
cdr3_nt: TGCGCCAGCAGCCAAGCGCACAATGAGCAGTTCTTC
d_call: -
j_call: TRBJ2-1
clone_size: -
v_call: TRBV4-1

cdr3_aa: CATNRQTSYEQYF
cdr3_nt: TGTGCCACGAATCGACAGACCTCCTACGAGCAGTACTTC
d_call: -
j_call: TRBJ2-7
clone_size: -
v_call: TRBV6-5

cdr3_aa: CSAKGNEQYF
cdr3_nt: TGCAGTGCTAAGGGTAACGAGCAGTACTTC
d_call: -
j_call: TRBJ2-7
clone_size: -
v_call: TRBV20-1

cdr3_aa: CASSVGGLAGGLKQFF
cdr3_nt: TGTGCCAGCAGCGTAGGGGGGCTAGCGGGTGGGCTTAAGCAGTTCTTC
d_call: TRBD2
j_call: TRBJ2-1
clone_size: -
v_call: TRBV9

cdr3_aa: CSVEGRDGFSYEQYF
cdr3_nt: TGCAGCGTTGAAGGGAGGGACGGTTTCTCCTACGAGCAGTACTTC
d_call: -
j_call: TRBJ2-7
clone_size: -
v_call: TRBV29-1

cdr3_aa: CASSPGRQLLLLGELFF
cdr3_nt: TGTGCCAGCAGCCCAGGGCGCCAGCTACTATTACTCGGGGAGCTGTTTTTT
d_call: -
j_call: TRBJ2-2
clone_size: -
v_call: TRBV11-2

cdr3_aa: CASSRDSQETQYF
cdr3_nt: TGTGCCAGCAGCAGGGACAGTCAAGAGACCCAGTACTTC
d_call: TRBD1
j_call: TRBJ2-5
clone_size: -
v_call: TRBV5-4

cdr3_aa: CASSVGSGSFYNEQFF
cdr3_nt: TGTGCCAGCAGCGTAGGAAGCGGGAGTTTCTACAATGAGCAGTTCTTC
d_call: TRBD2
j_call: TRBJ2-1
clone_size: once
v_call: TRBV9